Included here is one T cell receptor (beta chain) sequence, with context. The record originates from a study of control samples from healthy donors and cancer patients. TCRdb keeps only in-frame clones here, not all; method: immunoSEQ multiplex PCR. This table holds 150,000 or so clones, 88% found once. Sequencing input: blood. The receptor was isolated from a woman in her 30s in good health.

The CDR3 region has the DNA TGTGCCAGCAGCGCCAACCGACAGGCCCCGAACACTGAAGCTTTCTTT. This sequence encodes CASSANRQAPNTEAFF. V is TRBV9 and J is TRBJ1-1; maybe TRBD1 (6 bases). Trimming left V 3 bases short and J 1 base short, with 16 bases between. The CDR3 consists of 16 residues. Germline lookup yields CDR1 SGDLS and CDR2 YYNGEE. The complete variable domain, with remaining parts taken from reference TRBV9 and TRBJ1-1, reads DSGVTQTPKHLITATGQRVTLRCSPRSGDLSVYWYQQSLDQGLQFLIQYYNGEERAKGNILERFSAQQFPDLHSELNLSSLELGDSALYFCASSANRQAPNTEAFFGQGTRLTVV.